This passage covers 21 T cell receptor beta chains from one sample sequenced in a study of blood T cell repertoires in COVID-19. The repertoire was sequenced with immunoSEQ multiplex PCR; TCRdb's copy has only in-frame clones and lacks some. Of about 260,000 clones listed, roughly 86% are singletons. Sequences were obtained from peripheral blood. These receptors were collected from a man in his forties who had recovered from COVID-19.

V and J are TRBV9 and TRBJ2-2; weak D call: TRBD1 (5 bases). Germline V lookup: CDR1 SGDLS, CDR2 YYNGEE. The V end lost 0 bases, the J end lost 4 bases, and 7 bases lay between the germline ends. This CDR3 region has 14 residues. CDR3 sequence reads: CASSVARATGELFF. For the CDR3, the DNA is TGTGCCAGCAGCGTAGCCAGGGCCACCGGGGAGCTGTTTTTT.

The rearrangement joins TRBV5-1 to TRBJ2-7, with TRBD2 as a possible D gene (6 bases). CDR1 and CDR2 from the germline V gene are SGHRS and YFSETQ. The CDR3 contains 12 residues. The V gene lost 7 bases and the J gene lost 0 bases, with 8 bases spanning the gap. Written as DNA, the CDR3 is TGCGCCAGCTGGGACTTCTCCTACGAGCAGTACTTC. The encoded protein is CASWDFSYEQYF.

Concerning this clone itself: The sample holds other DNA sequences that translate to the same CDR3. The chain uses TRBV7-2 and TRBJ2-2; 8 nucleotides align to TRBD2. There are 16 residues in the CDR3. V lost 1 base and J lost 5; bases outside the gene matches: 6. From germline, CDR1 is SGHTA and CDR2 FQGNSA. The CDR3 nucleotides read TGTGCCAGCAGCTTAGAAGCGGGGGTGTGGACCGGGGAGCTGTTTTTT. It codes for CASSLEAGVWTGELFF. Using reference TRBV7-2 and TRBJ2-2 for the parts outside the CDR3, the full variable domain is GAGVSQSPSNKVTEKGKDVELRCDPISGHTALYWYRQSLGQGLEFLIYFQGNSAPDKSGLPSDRFSAERTGGSVSTLTIQRTQQEDSAVYLCASSLEAGVWTGELFFGEGSRLTVL.

The chain couples TRBV11-3 to TRBJ2-3; D possibly corresponds to TRBD2 (5 bases). Germline V lookup: CDR1 SGHNT, CDR2 YENEEA. V dropped 3 bases and J dropped 2 bases, with 12 bases sitting between them. CDR3 length: 15 amino acids. This chain's CDR3 is CASSFGERLTDTQYF. CDR3 DNA sequence: TGTGCCAGCAGCTTCGGAGAGCGGCTCACAGATACGCAGTATTTT.

The rearrangement uses TRBV6-6 and TRBJ2-5, with 10 bases matching TRBD2. The V segment lost 7 bases and the J segment 7 bases; nucleotides outside the gene matches: 3. This CDR3 region has 12 residues. Germline lookup yields CDR1 MNHNY and CDR2 SVGAGI (reference sequence). In nucleotides, the CDR3 is TGTGCCAGCACCTGGACTAGCGGGACCCAGTACTTC. Amino acid sequence: CASTWTSGTQYF.

The gene calls are TRBV11-2 and TRBJ1-4; a weak D match, TRBD1 (6 bases). Germline CDR1 is SGHAT and CDR2 is FQNNGV. Trimming took off 4 bases at V and 8 bases at J, with 17 bases between the two ends. This CDR3 is 15 amino acids long. This CDR3 is CASSSTGHSREKLFF. DNA of the CDR3: TGTGCCAGCAGCTCCACAGGGCATTCCCGGGAAAAACTGTTTTTT.

V usage is TRBV11-3 and J usage is TRBJ1-2; TRBD1 matches at 7 bases. Germline assignment: CDR1 SGHNT and CDR2 YENEEA. This CDR3 spans 20 amino acids. Trimming removed 1 base from V and 0 bases from J; junction bases left unmatched: 17. CDR3 in amino acids: CASSLVGTVRFLPPNYGYTF. Written as DNA, the CDR3 is TGTGCCAGCAGCTTAGTAGGGACAGTAAGATTTCTTCCCCCTAACTATGGCTACACCTTC.

V is TRBV7-2 and J is TRBJ2-1; TRBD2 matches 14 bases. V shed 3 bases and J 9 bases; nucleotides not matched to a gene: 13. There are 18 residues in the CDR3. Germline CDR1 is SGHTA and CDR2 is FQGNSA. CDR3 protein: CASSLTSPQGLAGGEQFF. Here the CDR3 DNA reads TGTGCCAGCAGCTTGACGAGCCCCCAAGGACTAGCGGGAGGTGAGCAGTTCTTC.

The chain recombines TRBV7-9 with TRBJ2-7; 7 positions agree with TRBD2. The CDR3 length is 13 residues. Germline assignment: CDR1 SEHNR and CDR2 FQNEAQ (reference sequence). V lost 7 bases and J lost 6; bases outside the gene matches: 9. CDR3 sequence: CASTRVGEGEQYF. CDR3 coding DNA: TGTGCCAGCACCCGAGTGGGGGAGGGCGAGCAGTACTTC.

V and J are TRBV11-1 and TRBJ2-1, with TRBD2 matching over 14 bases. Germline trimming cut 5 bases from V and 7 bases from J; bases unmatched to any gene: 4. CDR1 and CDR2 from the germline V gene are SGHAT and FQDESV (reference sequence). The CDR3 runs 15 residues. CDR3 nucleotides: TGTGCCAGCAGCAAAGGACTAGCGGGAGGAAATGAGCAGTTCTTC. It yields the protein CASSKGLAGGNEQFF.

The chain employs TRBV14 and TRBJ1-1, with D possibly being TRBD1 (6 bases). CDR1 is SGHDN, CDR2 FVKESK, per germline. Trimming pared 7 bases from V and 7 bases from J, leaving 16 bases between. CDR3 length: 13 amino acids. The CDR3 here is CASNRGASSEAFF. As DNA, the CDR3 is TGTGCCAGCAACCGGGGGGCCAGTAGTGAAGCTTTCTTT.

The chain uses TRBV5-4 and TRBJ2-1; 9 positions match TRBD1. CDR3 length: 15 residues. Unmatched junction bases numbered 5, after V lost 2 bases and J lost 5 bases. CDR1 is SGHNT, CDR2 YYREEE, per germline (reference sequence). The CDR3 loop is CASSLRGQGNNEQFF. The CDR3, as DNA: TGTGCCAGCAGCTTAAGGGGACAGGGTAACAATGAGCAGTTCTTC.

The chain has TRBV6-2 or TRBV6-3 and TRBJ2-7, with TRBD2 as a possible D gene (6 bases). Between the trimmed V and J ends, which lost 6 bases and 3 bases, there was a span of 21 bases. Germline-derived CDR1 and CDR2 are MNHEY and SVGEGT. This CDR3 spans 16 amino acids. The CDR3 is CASSPWRGGAYYEQYF. The DNA of the CDR3 is TGTGCCAGCAGCCCCTGGCGGGGCGGGGCCTACTACGAGCAGTACTTC.

The rearrangement uses TRBV7-2 and TRBJ2-1, with 11 bases matching TRBD2. The CDR3 length is 18 residues. Germline CDR1 SGHTA, CDR2 FQGNSA. J was trimmed by 5 bases and V by 3 bases; bases with no gene match: 12. This CDR3 reads CASSFHPISSGGHNEQFF. CDR3 DNA sequence: TGTGCCAGCAGCTTCCATCCCATATCTAGCGGGGGGCACAATGAGCAGTTCTTC.

CDR3 DNA sequence: TGTGCCAGCAGCACATTAGACAGCTACGAGCAGTACTTC. This translates into CASSTLDSYEQYF. The rearrangement joins TRBV9 to TRBJ2-7, with D possibly matching TRBD1 (5 bases). Germline CDR1 SGDLS, CDR2 YYNGEE. The CDR3 runs to 13 residues. Trimming cost V 4 bases and J 3 bases, with 11 bases left between them. The full variable domain, in which reference TRBV9 and TRBJ2-7 provide the parts outside the CDR3, is DSGVTQTPKHLITATGQRVTLRCSPRSGDLSVYWYQQSLDQGLQFLIQYYNGEERAKGNILERFSAQQFPDLHSELNLSSLELGDSALYFCASSTLDSYEQYFGPGTRLTVT.

The rearrangement uses TRBV15 and TRBJ2-2; 9 positions match TRBD1. Looked up from germline, CDR1 is LNHNV and CDR2 is YYDKDF (reference sequence). J lost 7 bases, V lost 4 bases, and 7 bases had no gene match. The CDR3 covers 15 residues. CDR3 protein: CATSIVTGGGGELFF. The CDR3 nucleotides are TGTGCCACCAGCATTGTGACAGGGGGTGGCGGGGAGCTGTTTTTT.

The rearrangement links TRBV7-6 to TRBJ2-2; D may be TRBD1 (6 bases). The CDR3 totals 18 residues. Germline V gives CDR1 SGHVS, CDR2 FNYEAQ. Deletions cut 5 bases from V and 1 base from J, with 20 bases between. The CDR3 DNA reads as TGTGCCAGCAGCCAAAGCCAGCTACAGGGACGGAACACCGGGGAGCTGTTTTTT. This sequence encodes CASSQSQLQGRNTGELFF.

This clone was counted between two and nine times. Other DNA sequences in the same sample also yield this CDR3. V and J are TRBV19 and TRBJ2-5; D gene ambiguous. Germline values: CDR1 LNHDA, CDR2 SQIVND (reference sequence). V was clipped by 6 bases and J by 1 base, with 3 bases between them. The CDR3 length is 11 residues. CDR3 DNA sequence: TGTGCCAGTAGCGTCCAAGAGACCCAGTACTTC. Translation gives CASSVQETQYF. Based on the CDR3 plus reference TRBV19 and TRBJ2-5, the full variable domain is DGGITQSPKYLFRKEGQNVTLSCEQNLNHDAMYWYRQDPGQGLRLIYYSQIVNDFQKGDIAEGYSVSREKKESFPLTVTSAQKNPTAFYLCASSVQETQYFGPGTRLLVL.

The chain recombines TRBV5-1 with TRBJ1-2; 7 bases fit TRBD1. The V gene end was trimmed by 1 base and the J gene end by 7 bases; junction bases not matched to a gene: 7. This CDR3 is built from 14 residues. Germline assignment: CDR1 SGHRS and CDR2 YFSETQ. CDR3 region: CASSLNTGDGGYTF. CDR3 in DNA: TGCGCCAGCAGCTTGAACACAGGGGACGGTGGCTACACCTTC.

The chain links TRBV18 to TRBJ2-7; 8 bases agree with TRBD1. The germline V gene encodes CDR1 KGHSH and CDR2 LQKENI. The length of the CDR3 is 15 residues. The V gene end was trimmed by 1 base and the J gene end by 2 bases; junction bases not matched to a gene: 4. The CDR3 spells CASSPQQQGAYEQYF. Written as DNA, the CDR3 is TGTGCCAGCTCACCACAACAACAGGGGGCCTACGAGCAGTACTTC.

The CDR3 coding sequence is TGTGCCAGCAGCGGACGCGGGGCCAGGAGCTATGGCTACACCTTC. This translates into CASSGRGARSYGYTF. The chain links TRBV9 to TRBJ1-2, with a tentative D call TRBD1 (5 bases). CDR3 length: 15 residues. Germline V gene sequence: CDR1 SGDLS, CDR2 YYNGEE. Between the trimmed V and J ends, which lost 3 bases and 4 bases, there was a span of 16 bases.